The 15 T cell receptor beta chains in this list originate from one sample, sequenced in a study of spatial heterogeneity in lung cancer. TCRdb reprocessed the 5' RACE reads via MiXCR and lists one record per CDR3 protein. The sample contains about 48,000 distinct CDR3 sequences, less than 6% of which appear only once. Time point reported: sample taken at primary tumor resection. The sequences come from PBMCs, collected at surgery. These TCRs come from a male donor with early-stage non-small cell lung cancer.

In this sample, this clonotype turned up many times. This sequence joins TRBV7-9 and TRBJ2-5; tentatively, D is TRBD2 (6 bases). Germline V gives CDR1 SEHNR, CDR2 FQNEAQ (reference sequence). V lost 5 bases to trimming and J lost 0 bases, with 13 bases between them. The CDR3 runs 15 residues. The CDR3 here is CASSEDGGYQETQYF. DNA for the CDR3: TGTGCCAGCAGCGAGGACGGGGGTTACCAAGAGACCCAGTACTTC.

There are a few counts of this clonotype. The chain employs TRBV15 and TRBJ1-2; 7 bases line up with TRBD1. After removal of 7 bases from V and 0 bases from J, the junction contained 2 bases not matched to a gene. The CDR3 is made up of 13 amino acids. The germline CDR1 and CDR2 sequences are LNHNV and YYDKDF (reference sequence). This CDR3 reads CATKDRTNYGYTF. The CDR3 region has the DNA TGTGCCACCAAGGACAGGACTAACTATGGCTACACCTTC.

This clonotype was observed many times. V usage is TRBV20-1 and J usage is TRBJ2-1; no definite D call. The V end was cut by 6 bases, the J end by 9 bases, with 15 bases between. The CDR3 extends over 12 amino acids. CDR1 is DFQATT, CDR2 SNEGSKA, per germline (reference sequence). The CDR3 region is CSALIRRGEQFF. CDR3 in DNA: TGCAGTGCCCTGATTAGGCGAGGTGAGCAGTTCTTC.

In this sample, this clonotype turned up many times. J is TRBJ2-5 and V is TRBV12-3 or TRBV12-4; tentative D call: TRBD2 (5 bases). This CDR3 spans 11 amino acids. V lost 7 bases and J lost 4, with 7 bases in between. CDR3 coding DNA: TGTGCCAGCATGGGGAGAGAGACCCAGTACTTC. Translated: CASMGRETQYF.

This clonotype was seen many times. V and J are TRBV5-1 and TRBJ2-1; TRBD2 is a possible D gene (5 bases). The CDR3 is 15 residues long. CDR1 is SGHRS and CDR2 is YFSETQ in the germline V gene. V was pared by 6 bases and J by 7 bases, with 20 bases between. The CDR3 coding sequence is TGCGCCAGCACCGTGACCCCCCTAGCTGGTAATGAGCAGTTCTTC. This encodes CASTVTPLAGNEQFF.

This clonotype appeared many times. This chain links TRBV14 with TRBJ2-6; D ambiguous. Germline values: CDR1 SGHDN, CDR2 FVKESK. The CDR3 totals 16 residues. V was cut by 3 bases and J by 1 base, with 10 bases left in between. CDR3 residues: CASSHPGSSGANVLTF. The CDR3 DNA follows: TGTGCCAGCAGCCATCCGGGCTCATCTGGGGCCAACGTCCTGACTTTC.

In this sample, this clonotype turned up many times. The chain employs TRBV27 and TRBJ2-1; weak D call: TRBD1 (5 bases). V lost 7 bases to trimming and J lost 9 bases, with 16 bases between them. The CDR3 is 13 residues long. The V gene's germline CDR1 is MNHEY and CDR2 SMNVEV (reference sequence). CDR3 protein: CASKDTLEGEQFF. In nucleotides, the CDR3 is TGTGCCAGCAAGGACACGTTAGAAGGTGAGCAGTTCTTC.

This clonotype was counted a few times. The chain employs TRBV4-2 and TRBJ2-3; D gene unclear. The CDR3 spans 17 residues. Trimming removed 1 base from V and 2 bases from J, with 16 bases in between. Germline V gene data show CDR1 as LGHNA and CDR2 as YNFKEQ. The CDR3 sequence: CASSQGESESYTDTQYF. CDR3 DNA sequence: TGTGCCAGCAGCCAAGGGGAAAGCGAGTCATACACAGATACGCAGTATTTT.

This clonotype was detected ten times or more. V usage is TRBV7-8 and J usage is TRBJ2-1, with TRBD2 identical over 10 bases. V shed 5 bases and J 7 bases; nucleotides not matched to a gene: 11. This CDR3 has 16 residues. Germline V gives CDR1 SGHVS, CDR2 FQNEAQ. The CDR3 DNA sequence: TGTGCCAGCAGCCCGTCAGCGGGAGGGGTTGGGAATGAGCAGTTCTTC. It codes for CASSPSAGGVGNEQFF.

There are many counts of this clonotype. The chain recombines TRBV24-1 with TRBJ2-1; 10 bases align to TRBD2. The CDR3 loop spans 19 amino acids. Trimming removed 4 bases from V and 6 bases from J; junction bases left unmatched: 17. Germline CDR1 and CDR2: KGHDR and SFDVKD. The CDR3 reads CATSDPGLAETGGGNEQFF. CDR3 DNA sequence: TGTGCCACCAGTGACCCTGGACTAGCGGAGACCGGGGGGGGCAATGAGCAGTTCTTC.

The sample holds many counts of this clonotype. CDR3 in amino acids: CSAFLQGADTGELFF. The DNA for the CDR3 is TGCAGTGCTTTTTTACAGGGGGCGGACACCGGGGAGCTGTTTTTT. The chain recombines TRBV20-1 with TRBJ2-2; 9 nucleotides match TRBD1. The CDR3 contains 15 residues. Germline lookup yields CDR1 DFQATT and CDR2 SNEGSKA (reference sequence). Germline trimming cut 5 bases from V and 3 bases from J; bases unmatched to any gene: 7.

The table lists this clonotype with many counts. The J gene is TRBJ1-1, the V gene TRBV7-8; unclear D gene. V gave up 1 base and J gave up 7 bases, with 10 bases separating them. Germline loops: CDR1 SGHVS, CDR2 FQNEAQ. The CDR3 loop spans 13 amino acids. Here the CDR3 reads CASSLDYNDEAFF. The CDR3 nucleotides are TGTGCCAGCAGCTTAGATTACAACGATGAAGCTTTCTTT.

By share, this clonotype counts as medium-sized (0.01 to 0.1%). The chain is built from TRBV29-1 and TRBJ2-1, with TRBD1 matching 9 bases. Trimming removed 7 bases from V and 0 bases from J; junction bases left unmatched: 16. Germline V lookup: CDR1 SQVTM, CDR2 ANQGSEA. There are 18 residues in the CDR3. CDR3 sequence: CSAPGQGTRTASYNEQFF. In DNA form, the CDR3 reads TGCAGCGCTCCGGGACAGGGAACGCGGACGGCCTCCTACAATGAGCAGTTCTTC.

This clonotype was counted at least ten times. CDR3 nucleotides: TGCACCGGCCTGAGGGACACTATCTCCTACGAGCAGTACTTC. Protein product: CTGLRDTISYEQYF. The genes are TRBV20-1 and TRBJ2-7; maybe TRBD1 (6 bases). This CDR3 is built from 14 residues. Germline V gives CDR1 DFQATT, CDR2 SNEGSKA (reference sequence).

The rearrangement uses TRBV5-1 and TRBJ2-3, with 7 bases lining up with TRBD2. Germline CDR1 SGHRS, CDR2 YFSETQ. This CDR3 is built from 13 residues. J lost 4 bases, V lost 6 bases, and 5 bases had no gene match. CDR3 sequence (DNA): TGCGCCAGCACCCAGGGAGGGGCAGATACGCAGTATTTT. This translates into CASTQGGADTQYF.